Below are 5 T cell receptor beta chains sequenced from a single sample in a study of response to subunit inactivated influenza vaccine. TCRdb analysed the RT-PCR reads with MiXCR anew, one entry per CDR3 protein. The sample contains some 640,000 distinct CDR3 sequences, 11% to 15% of which appear only once. Specimen: PBMCs from blood, collected around 14 days before vaccination. These receptors were taken from a man between 50 and 59 years old who received an inactivated influenza vaccine.

This clonotype was detected only a few times. The chain combines TRBV28 with TRBJ1-2, with a tentative D call TRBD1 (5 bases). The CDR3 contains 14 residues. Between the trimmed V and J ends, which lost 6 bases and 1 base, there was a span of 12 bases. Germline V gene data show CDR1 as MDHEN and CDR2 as SYDVKM. The chain's CDR3 is CASSPGTVNYGYTF. The CDR3 DNA reads TGTGCCAGCAGCCCGGGGACGGTTAACTATGGCTACACCTTC.

This clonotype has just a few counts. V usage is TRBV29-1 and J usage is TRBJ2-3; D unclear. Trimming left V 4 bases short and J 7 bases short, with 12 bases between. Germline values: CDR1 SQVTM, CDR2 ANQGSEA. This CDR3 contains 12 residues. This CDR3 is CSVGLDPNTQYF. CDR3 coding DNA: TGCAGCGTTGGCCTCGACCCTAATACGCAGTATTTT.

This clonotype was seen a handful of times. The CDR3 region is CASSSYADTQYF. The CDR3, as DNA: TGTGCCAGCAGCAGTTACGCAGATACGCAGTATTTT. The chain joins TRBV7-2 to TRBJ2-3; no clear D gene. CDR1 and CDR2 (germline): SGHTA, FQGNSA. Trimming removed 5 bases at V and 4 bases at J, with 7 bases between. The CDR3 totals 12 residues.

The chain is built from TRBV29-1 and TRBJ1-1; no reliable D call. The germline V gene has CDR1 SQVTM and CDR2 ANQGSEA. Trimming took 1 base from V and 1 from J, leaving 7 bases between them. CDR3 length equals 13 residues. CDR3 sequence: CSVEVRPNTEAFF. CDR3 nucleotide sequence: TGCAGCGTTGAAGTACGGCCGAACACTGAAGCTTTCTTT.

This chain connects TRBV6-2 or TRBV6-3 to TRBJ2-7; D might be TRBD1 (6 bases). Germline V gene sequence: CDR1 MNHEY, CDR2 SVGEGT. The CDR3 contains 13 residues. Trimming stripped 5 bases from V and 3 bases from J, with 11 bases between. In DNA form, the CDR3 reads TGTGCCAGCAGTCCCTACAGGGTCTACGAGCAGTACTTC. It codes for CASSPYRVYEQYF.